Reported below is one T cell receptor (beta chain). Its specificity is unknown. The data derive from a study of shared clonotypes between healthy human individuals. Background on the study: Per donor, three plates held CD4 naive cells, three held CD4 memory, two held CD8 naive and one held CD8 memory.

V shed 4 bases and J shed 3 bases, with 13 bases lying between them. This CDR3 region has 14 residues. Germline V lookup: CDR1 SGHRS, CDR2 YFSETQ. CD4+ cells yielded CD45RA+ naive and CD45RA-negative memory subsets. Samples underwent the assay at deep level. Clones were read by immunoSEQ multiplex PCR, and TCRdb kept only the in-frame ones, dropping some. The sample carries approximately 2.4 million clones, roughly 95% recorded once. Overall study findings and caveats: Clonotypes which were not shared had lower generation probabilities than clonotypes that all four donors shared.

This TCR was recovered from a young man in good health. The sequencing input was naive CD4+ T cells sorted from blood. Sample subset: CD45RA+ positively selected. V usage is TRBV5-1 and J usage is TRBJ1-1, with D perhaps matching TRBD1 (6 bases). The DNA of the CDR3 is TGCGCCAGCAGCCGGGACACCGGGGACACTGAAGCTTTCTTT. Residues: CASSRDTGDTEAFF. The full variable domain, its missing parts supplied by reference TRBV5-1 and TRBJ1-1, is KAGVTQTPRYLIKTRGQQVTLSCSPISGHRSVSWYQQTPGQGLQFLFEYFSETQRNKGNFPGRFSGRQFSNSRSEMNVSTLELGDSALYLCASSRDTGDTEAFFGQGTRLTVV.